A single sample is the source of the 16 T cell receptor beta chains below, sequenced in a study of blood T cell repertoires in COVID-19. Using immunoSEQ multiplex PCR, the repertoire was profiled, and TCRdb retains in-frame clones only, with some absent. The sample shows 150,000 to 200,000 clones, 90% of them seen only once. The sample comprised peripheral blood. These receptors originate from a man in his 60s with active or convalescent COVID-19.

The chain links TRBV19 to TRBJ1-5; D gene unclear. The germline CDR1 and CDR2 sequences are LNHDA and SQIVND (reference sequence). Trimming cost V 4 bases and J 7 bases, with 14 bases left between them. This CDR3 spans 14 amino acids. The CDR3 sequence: CASSSQDTWQPQHF. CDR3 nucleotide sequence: TGTGCCAGTAGTAGTCAAGATACTTGGCAGCCCCAGCATTTT.

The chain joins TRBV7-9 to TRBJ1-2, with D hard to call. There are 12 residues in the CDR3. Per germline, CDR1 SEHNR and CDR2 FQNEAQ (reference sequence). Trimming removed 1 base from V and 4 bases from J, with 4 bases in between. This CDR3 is CASSLDGYGYTF. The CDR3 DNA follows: TGTGCCAGCAGCTTAGACGGCTATGGCTACACCTTC.

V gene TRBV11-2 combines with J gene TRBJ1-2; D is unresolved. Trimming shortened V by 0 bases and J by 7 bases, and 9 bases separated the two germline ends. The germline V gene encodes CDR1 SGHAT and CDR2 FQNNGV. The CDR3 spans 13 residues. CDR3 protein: CASSLDRAGGYTF. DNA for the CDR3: TGTGCCAGCAGCTTAGACAGAGCAGGTGGCTACACCTTC.

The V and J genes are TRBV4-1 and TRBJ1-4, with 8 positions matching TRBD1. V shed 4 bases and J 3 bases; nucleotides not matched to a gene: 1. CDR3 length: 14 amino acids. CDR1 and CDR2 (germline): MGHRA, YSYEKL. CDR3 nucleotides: TGCGCCAGCAGCCTGGGACAGGCTAATGAAAAACTGTTTTTT. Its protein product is CASSLGQANEKLFF.

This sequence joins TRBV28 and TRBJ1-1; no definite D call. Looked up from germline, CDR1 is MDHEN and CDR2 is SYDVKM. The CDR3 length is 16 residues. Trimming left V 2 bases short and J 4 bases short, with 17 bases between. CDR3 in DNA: TGTGCCAGCAGTTTAGTCTTTGGGGATGCGGGCACTGAAGCTTTCTTT. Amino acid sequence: CASSLVFGDAGTEAFF.

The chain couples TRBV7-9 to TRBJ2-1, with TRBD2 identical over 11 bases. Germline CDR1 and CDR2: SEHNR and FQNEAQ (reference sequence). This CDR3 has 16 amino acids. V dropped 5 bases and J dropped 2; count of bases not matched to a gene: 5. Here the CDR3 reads CASSPGLAAPYNEQFF. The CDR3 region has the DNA TGTGCCAGCAGCCCGGGACTAGCGGCACCCTACAATGAGCAGTTCTTC.

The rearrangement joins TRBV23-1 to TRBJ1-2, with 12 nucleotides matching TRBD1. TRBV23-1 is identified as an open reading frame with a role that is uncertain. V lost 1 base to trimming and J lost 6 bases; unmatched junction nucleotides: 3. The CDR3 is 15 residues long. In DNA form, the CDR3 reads TGCGCCAGCAGTCAATTGGGACAGGGGGCGAATGGCTACACCTTC. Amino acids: CASSQLGQGANGYTF.

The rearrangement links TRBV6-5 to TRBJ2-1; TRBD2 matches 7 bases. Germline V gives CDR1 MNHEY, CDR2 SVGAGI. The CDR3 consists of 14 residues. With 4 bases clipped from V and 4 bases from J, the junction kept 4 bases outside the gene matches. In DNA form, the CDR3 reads TGTGCCAGCAGTTCCGGGAGGACGTACAATGAGCAGTTCTTC. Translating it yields CASSSGRTYNEQFF.

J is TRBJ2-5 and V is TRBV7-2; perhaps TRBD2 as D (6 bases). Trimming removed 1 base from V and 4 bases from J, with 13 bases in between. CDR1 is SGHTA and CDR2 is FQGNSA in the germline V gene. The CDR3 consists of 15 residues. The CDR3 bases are TGTGCCAGCAGCTTAGATAGGACTACTATAGAGACCCAGTACTTC. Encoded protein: CASSLDRTTIETQYF.

The CDR3 loop reads CASSLTENYGYTF. CDR3 sequence (DNA): TGTGCCAGCAGTTTGACGGAGAACTATGGCTACACCTTC. The V and J genes are TRBV12-3 or TRBV12-4 and TRBJ1-2, with unresolved D. This CDR3 contains 13 residues. V lost 3 bases and J lost 2, with 7 bases in between.

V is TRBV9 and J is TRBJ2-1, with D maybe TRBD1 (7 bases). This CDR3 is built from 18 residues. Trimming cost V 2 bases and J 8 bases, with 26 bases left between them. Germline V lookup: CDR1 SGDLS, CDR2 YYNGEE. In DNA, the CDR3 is TGTGCCAGCAGCGTTAGGGCAGGGGGGACAATTATTCTCGATGAGCAGTTCTTC. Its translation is CASSVRAGGTIILDEQFF.

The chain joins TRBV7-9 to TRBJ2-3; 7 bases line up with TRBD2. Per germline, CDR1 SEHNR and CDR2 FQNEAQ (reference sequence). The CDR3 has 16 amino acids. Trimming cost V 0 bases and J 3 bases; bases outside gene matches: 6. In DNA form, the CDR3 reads TGTGCCAGCAGCTTAGCGACCAGCGGGGTTACAGATACGCAGTATTTT. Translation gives CASSLATSGVTDTQYF.

CDR3 region: CASSLAGSWGYTF. The CDR3 DNA follows: TGTGCCAGCAGTCTCGCAGGGTCGTGGGGCTACACCTTC. V and J are TRBV2 and TRBJ1-2; D is perhaps TRBD1 (5 bases). There are 13 residues in the CDR3. Trimming stripped 5 bases from V and 8 bases from J, with 15 bases between. Germline assignment: CDR1 SNHLY and CDR2 FYNNEI. Variable domain in full (rest from reference TRBV2 and TRBJ1-2): EPEVTQTPSHQVTQMGQEVILRCVPISNHLYFYWYRQILGQKVEFLVSFYNNEISEKSEIFDDQFSVERPDGSNFTLKIRSTKLEDSAMYFCASSLAGSWGYTFGSGTRLTVV.

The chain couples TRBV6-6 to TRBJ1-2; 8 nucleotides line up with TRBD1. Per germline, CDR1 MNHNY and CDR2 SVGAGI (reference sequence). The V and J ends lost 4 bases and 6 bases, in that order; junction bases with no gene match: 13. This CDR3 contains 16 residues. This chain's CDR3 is CASSSRTGQPGHGYTF. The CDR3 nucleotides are TGTGCCAGCAGTTCCCGGACAGGGCAACCTGGGCATGGCTACACCTTC.

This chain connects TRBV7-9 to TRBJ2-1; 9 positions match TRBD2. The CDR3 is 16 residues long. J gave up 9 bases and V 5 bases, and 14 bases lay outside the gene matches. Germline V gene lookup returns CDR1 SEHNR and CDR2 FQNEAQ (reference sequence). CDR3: CASSPPGGGVLGEQFF. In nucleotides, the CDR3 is TGTGCCAGCAGCCCTCCCGGCGGGGGGGTCTTAGGTGAGCAGTTCTTC.

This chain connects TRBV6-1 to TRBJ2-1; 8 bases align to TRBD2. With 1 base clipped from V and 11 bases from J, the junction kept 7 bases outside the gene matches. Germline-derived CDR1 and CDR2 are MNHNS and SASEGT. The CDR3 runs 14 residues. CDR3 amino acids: CASSEDSSGTQQFF. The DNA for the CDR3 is TGTGCCAGCAGTGAAGATAGTAGCGGGACCCAGCAGTTCTTC.